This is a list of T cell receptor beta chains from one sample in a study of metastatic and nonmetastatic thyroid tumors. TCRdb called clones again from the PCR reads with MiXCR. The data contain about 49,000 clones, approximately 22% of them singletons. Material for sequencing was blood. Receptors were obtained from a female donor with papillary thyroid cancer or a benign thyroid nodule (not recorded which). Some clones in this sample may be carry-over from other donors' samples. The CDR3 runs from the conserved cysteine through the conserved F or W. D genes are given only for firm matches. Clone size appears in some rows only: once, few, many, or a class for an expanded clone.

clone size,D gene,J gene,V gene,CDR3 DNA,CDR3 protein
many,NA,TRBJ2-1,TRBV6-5,TGTGCCAGCAGTTACGTGGACAGCTTCTCCGGTAATGAGCAGTTCTTC,CASSYVDSFSGNEQFF
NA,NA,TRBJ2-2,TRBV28,TGTGCCAGCAGTCCCTCGGGATCCGCCGGGGAGCTGTTTTTT,CASSPSGSAGELFF
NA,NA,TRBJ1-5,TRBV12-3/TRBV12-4,TGTGCCAGCAGGATACCGGGACTGGCCAGTAACGGCTATCAGCCCCAGCATTTT,CASRIPGLASNGYQPQHF
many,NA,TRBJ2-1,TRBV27,TGTGCCAGCAGTTTATCGGCAGGGATGGGTGAGCAGTTCTTC,CASSLSAGMGEQFF
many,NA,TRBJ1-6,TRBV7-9,TGTGCCAGCAGCTCCGGAGTCTATAATTCACCCCTCCACTTT,CASSSGVYNSPLHF
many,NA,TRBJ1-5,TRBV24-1,TGTGCCACCAGTGATTCTAGACGGTATAGCAATCAGCCCCAGCATTTT,CATSDSRRYSNQPQHF
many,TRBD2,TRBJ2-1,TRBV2,TGTGCCAGCAGTGGGACTAGCGGGACCTCCTACAATGAGCAGTTCTTC,CASSGTSGTSYNEQFF
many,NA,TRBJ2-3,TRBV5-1,TGCGCCAGCAGCTTGGGCGGAGGATTTGAAGATACGCAGTATTTT,CASSLGGGFEDTQYF
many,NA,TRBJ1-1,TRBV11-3,TGTGCCAGCAGCTTCGACGAGGGCACTGAAGCTTTCTTT,CASSFDEGTEAFF
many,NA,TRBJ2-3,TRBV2,TGTGCCAGCAGTCACTATATTAGCACAGATACGCAGTATTTT,CASSHYISTDTQYF
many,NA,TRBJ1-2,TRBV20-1,TGCAGTGCTAAACCGGGAGCTTATGGCTACACCTTC,CSAKPGAYGYTF
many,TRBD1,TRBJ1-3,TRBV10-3,TGTGCCATCAGCCTGGGACAGGGGACTGGAAACACCATATATTTT,CAISLGQGTGNTIYF
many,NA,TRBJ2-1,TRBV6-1,TGTGCCAGCGCCACGGGAGAATCCTACAATGAGCAGTTCTTC,CASATGESYNEQFF
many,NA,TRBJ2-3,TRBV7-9,TGTGCCAGCAGCTTCCGGACCGACTCCAATACGCAGTATTTT,CASSFRTDSNTQYF
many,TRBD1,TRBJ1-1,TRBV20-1,TGCAGTGCCCATAACGGGGACAGCCTACTGAACACTGAAGCTTTCTTT,CSAHNGDSLLNTEAFF
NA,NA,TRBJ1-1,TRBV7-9,TGTGCCAGCAGCCTAATGAACACTGAAGCTTTCTTT,CASSLMNTEAFF
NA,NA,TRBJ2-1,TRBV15,TGTGCCACCATCAGAGAGCGTACCCGGAGGCCCAATGAGCAGTTCTTC,CATIRERTRRPNEQFF
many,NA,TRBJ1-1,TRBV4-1,TGCGCCAGCAGCCAAGATGGGGGGGCACGGAACACTGAAGCTTTCTTT,CASSQDGGARNTEAFF
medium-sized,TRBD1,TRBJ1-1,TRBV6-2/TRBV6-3,TGTGCCAGCACCAGTGCAGGGGGGACTGAAGCTTTCTTT,CASTSAGGTEAFF
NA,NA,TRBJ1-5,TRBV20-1,TGCAGTGCTCTTCGTAGGGGGGCGCCTGGTAATCAGCCCCAGCATTTT,CSALRRGAPGNQPQHF
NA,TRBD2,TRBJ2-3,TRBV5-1,TGCGCCAGCAGACGCGATGCCGCGGGAGCTAGGGATACGCAGTATTTT,CASRRDAAGARDTQYF
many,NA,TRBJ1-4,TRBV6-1,TGTGCCAGCCGGACTGAGGGAGAAAAACTGTTTTTT,CASRTEGEKLFF
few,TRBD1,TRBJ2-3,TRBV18,TGTGCCAGCTCACCATCGGGACAGGGGAGCACAGATACGCAGTATTTT,CASSPSGQGSTDTQYF
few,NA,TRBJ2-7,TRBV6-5,TGTGCCAGCAGTTACTCTTCCATGGGAGATTGGGATCAGTACTTC,CASSYSSMGDWDQYF
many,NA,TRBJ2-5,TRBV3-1,TGTGCCAGCAGCCAAGGCCCAGAGACCCAGTACTTC,CASSQGPETQYF
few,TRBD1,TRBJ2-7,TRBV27,TGTGCCAGCAGTAAAAACTACAGGGGCGTCGAGCAGTACTTC,CASSKNYRGVEQYF